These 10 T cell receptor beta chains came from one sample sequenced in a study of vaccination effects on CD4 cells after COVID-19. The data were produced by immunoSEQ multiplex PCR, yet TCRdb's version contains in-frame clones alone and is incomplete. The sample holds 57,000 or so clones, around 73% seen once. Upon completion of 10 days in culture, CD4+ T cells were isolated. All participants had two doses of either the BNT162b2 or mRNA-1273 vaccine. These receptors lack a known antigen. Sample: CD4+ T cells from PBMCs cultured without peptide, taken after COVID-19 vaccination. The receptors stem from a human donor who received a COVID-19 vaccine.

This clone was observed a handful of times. Here the CDR3 reads CASSTLRDWAFGETQYF. In DNA form, the CDR3 reads TGTGCCAGCAGTACCCTCCGCGACTGGGCCTTCGGGGAGACCCAGTACTTC. The chain links TRBV6-2 or TRBV6-3 to TRBJ2-5; no definite D call. The CDR3 has 17 residues. Deletions cut 5 bases from V and 5 bases from J, with 24 bases between. CDR1 and CDR2 from the germline V gene are MNHEY and SVGEGT.

CDR3 in amino acids: CASGGTSGGRSSYNEQFF. The CDR3 DNA is TGTGCTAGTGGAGGGACTAGCGGGGGGCGCAGCTCCTACAATGAGCAGTTCTTC. The chain employs TRBV12-5 and TRBJ2-1, with 15 bases matching TRBD2. Looked up from germline, CDR1 is LGHNT and CDR2 is FRNRAP. The CDR3 loop spans 18 amino acids. Unmatched junction bases numbered 6, after V lost 6 bases and J lost 0 bases. Together with reference TRBV12-5 and TRBJ2-1, the CDR3 gives the full variable domain: DARVTQTPRHKVTEMGQEVTMRCQPILGHNTVFWYRQTMMQGLELLAYFRNRAPLDDSGMPKDRFSAEMPDATLATLKIQPSEPRDSAVYFCASGGTSGGRSSYNEQFFGPGTRLTVL.

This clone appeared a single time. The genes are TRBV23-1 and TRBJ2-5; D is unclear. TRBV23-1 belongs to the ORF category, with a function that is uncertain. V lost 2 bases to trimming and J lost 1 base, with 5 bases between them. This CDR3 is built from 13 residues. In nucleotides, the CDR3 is TGCGCCAGCAGTCAAAACACCCAAGAGACCCAGTACTTC. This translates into CASSQNTQETQYF.

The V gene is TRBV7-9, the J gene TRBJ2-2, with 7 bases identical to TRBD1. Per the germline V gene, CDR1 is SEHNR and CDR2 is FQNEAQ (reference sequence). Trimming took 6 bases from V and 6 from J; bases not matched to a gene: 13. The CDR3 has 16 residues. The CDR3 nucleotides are TGTGCCAGCAGTCAAGGGGGCCTTTCCCATGCCGGGGAGCTGTTTTTT. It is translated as CASSQGGLSHAGELFF.

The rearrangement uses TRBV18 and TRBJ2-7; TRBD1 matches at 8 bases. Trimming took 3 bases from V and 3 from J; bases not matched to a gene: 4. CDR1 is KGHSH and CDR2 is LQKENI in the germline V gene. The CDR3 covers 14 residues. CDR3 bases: TGTGCCAGCTCACCGGAAGGACAGGGCTACGAGCAGTACTTC. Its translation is CASSPEGQGYEQYF. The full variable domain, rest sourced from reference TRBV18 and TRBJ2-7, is NAGVMQNPRHLVRRRGQEARLRCSPMKGHSHVYWYRQLPEEGLKFMVYLQKENIIDESGMPKERFSAEFPKEGPSILRIQQVVRGDSAAYFCASSPEGQGYEQYFGPGTRLTVT.

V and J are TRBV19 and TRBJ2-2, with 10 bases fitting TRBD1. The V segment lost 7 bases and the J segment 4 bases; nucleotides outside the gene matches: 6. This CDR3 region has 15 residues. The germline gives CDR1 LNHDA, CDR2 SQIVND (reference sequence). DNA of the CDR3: TGTGCCAGTACCACCGGGACAGGGGTCACCGGGGAGCTGTTTTTT. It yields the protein CASTTGTGVTGELFF. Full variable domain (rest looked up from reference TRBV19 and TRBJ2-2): DGGITQSPKYLFRKEGQNVTLSCEQNLNHDAMYWYRQDPGQGLRLIYYSQIVNDFQKGDIAEGYSVSREKKESFPLTVTSAQKNPTAFYLCASTTGTGVTGELFFGEGSRLTVL.

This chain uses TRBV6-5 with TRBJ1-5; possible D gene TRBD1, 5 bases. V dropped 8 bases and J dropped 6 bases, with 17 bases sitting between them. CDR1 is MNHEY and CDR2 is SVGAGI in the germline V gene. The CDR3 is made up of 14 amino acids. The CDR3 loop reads CASARGGRGQPQHF. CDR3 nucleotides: TGTGCCAGCGCCCGGGGGGGAAGGGGTCAGCCCCAGCATTTT.

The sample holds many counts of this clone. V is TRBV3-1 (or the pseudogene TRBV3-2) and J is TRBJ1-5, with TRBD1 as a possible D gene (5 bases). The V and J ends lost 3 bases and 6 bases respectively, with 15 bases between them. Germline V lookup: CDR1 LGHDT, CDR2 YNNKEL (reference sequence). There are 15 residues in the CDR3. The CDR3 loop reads CASSQAWGSGQPQHF. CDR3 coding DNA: TGTGCCAGCAGCCAGGCGTGGGGGTCGGGTCAGCCCCAGCATTTT.

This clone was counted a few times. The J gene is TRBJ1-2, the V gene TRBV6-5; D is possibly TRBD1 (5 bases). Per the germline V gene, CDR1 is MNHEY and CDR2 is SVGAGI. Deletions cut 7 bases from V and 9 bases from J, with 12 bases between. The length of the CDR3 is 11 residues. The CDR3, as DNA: TGTGCCAGCACCCAAGAGGGGAGCTACACCTTC. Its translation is CASTQEGSYTF.

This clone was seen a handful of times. The CDR3 loop reads CASSLARGQGTNEKLFF. For the CDR3, the DNA is TGTGCCAGCAGCCTAGCGAGGGGGCAGGGAACTAATGAAAAACTGTTTTTT. The gene calls are TRBV11-2 and TRBJ1-4; 7 bases fit TRBD1. The CDR3 contains 17 residues. J gave up 1 base and V 5 bases, and 10 bases lay outside the gene matches. Germline CDR1 reads SGHAT; CDR2 reads FQNNGV.